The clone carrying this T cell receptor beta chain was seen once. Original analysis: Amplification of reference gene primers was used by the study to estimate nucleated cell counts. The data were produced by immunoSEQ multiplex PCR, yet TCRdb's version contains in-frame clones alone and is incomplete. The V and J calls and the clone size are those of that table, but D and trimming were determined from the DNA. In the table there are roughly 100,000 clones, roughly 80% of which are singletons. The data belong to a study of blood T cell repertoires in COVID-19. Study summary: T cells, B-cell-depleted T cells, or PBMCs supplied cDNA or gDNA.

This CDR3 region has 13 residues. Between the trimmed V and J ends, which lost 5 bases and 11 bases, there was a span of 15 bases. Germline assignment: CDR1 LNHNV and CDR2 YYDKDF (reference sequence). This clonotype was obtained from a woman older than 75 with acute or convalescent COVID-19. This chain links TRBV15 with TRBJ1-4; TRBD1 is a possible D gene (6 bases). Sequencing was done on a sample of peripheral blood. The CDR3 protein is CATSFRTAAKLFF. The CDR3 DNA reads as TGTGCCACCAGCTTCCGGACAGCCGCGAAACTGTTTTTT.